This is a list of T cell receptor beta chains from one sample in a study of cytomegalovirus exposure and HLA in healthy donors. Profiling relied on immunoSEQ multiplex PCR, and the TCRdb table lists in-frame clones only, not all of them. Among about 200,000 clones listed, roughly nine tenths were seen once. The specimen sequenced was PBMCs. The receptor set was obtained from a boy aged 2 to 9 in good health and CMV-seronegative. CDR3s include the opening cysteine and the closing phenylalanine or tryptophan. The D gene is left open where the match is weak. Clone size is shown for a subset of rows, as once, few, many or a class of expanded clone.

v_gene	j_gene	abundance	d_gene	CDR3nt	CDR3aa
TRBV7-9	TRBJ2-1	.	TRBD2	TGTGCCAGCAGCTTACCTAGCGGAAGCTCCTACAATGAGCAGTTCTTC	CASSLPSGSSYNEQFF
TRBV7-2	TRBJ1-1	.	TRBD1	TGTGCCAGCAGAGCACAGGGGGCCACTGAAGCTTTCTTT	CASRAQGATEAFF
TRBV6-5	TRBJ2-2	.	.	TGTGCCAGCAGTTACAGGCCAGGGGCCGCATCCGGGGAGCTGTTTTTT	CASSYRPGAASGELFF
TRBV6-4	TRBJ2-7	.	.	TGTGCCAGCAGTGAGGTGGTCGGGTACGAGCAGTACTTC	CASSEVVGYEQYF
TRBV28	TRBJ1-5	.	.	TGTGCCAGCAGTTTGGACGGGGGGTTGTCTCAGCCCCAGCATTTT	CASSLDGGLSQPQHF
TRBV9	TRBJ1-2	few	.	TGTGCCAGCAGCGCGTCCCAGGGCTTTAACTATGGCTACACCTTC	CASSASQGFNYGYTF
TRBV4-2	TRBJ2-3	.	.	TGTGCCAGCAGCCAAGACCCTACAGATACGCAGTATTTT	CASSQDPTDTQYF
TRBV28	TRBJ2-7	.	TRBD2	TGTGCCAGCAGTTTAAGGTCGGGACTAGCGGGAGGAGCCTCCTACGAGCAGTACTTC	CASSLRSGLAGGASYEQYF
TRBV6-5	TRBJ2-1	.	TRBD2	TGTGCCAGCAGTTCCGGGACTACTTACAATGAGCAGTTCTTC	CASSSGTTYNEQFF
TRBV21-1	TRBJ1-5	.	.	TGTGCCAGCAGATGGACAGGGTATGAAAATAGCAATCAGCCCCAGCATTTT	CASRWTGYENSNQPQHF
TRBV27	TRBJ2-7	once	TRBD1	TGTGCCAGCAGTAAGGGACAGTTCTACGAGCAGTACTTC	CASSKGQFYEQYF
TRBV9	TRBJ2-1	.	.	TGTGCCAGCAGCCCTCAAACTAGAACAGATGAGCGGTTCTTC	CASSPQTRTDERFF
TRBV28	TRBJ1-2	.	.	TGTGCCAGCAGCCCCTCGGGGAGTGGCTACACCTTC	CASSPSGSGYTF
TRBV5-6	TRBJ1-6	.	TRBD1	TGTGCCAGCAGCTTGGCGGGCAGGGGGCCCGAGGTGGTTGGATCACCCCTCCACTTT	CASSLAGRGPEVVGSPLHF
TRBV7-6	TRBJ2-5	once	.	TGTGCCAGCAGCTTAACCTTTCAGATCCAAGAGACCCAGTACTTC	CASSLTFQIQETQYF
TRBV29-1	TRBJ1-2	few	TRBD1	TGCAGCGCTAGAATAGGACAGGGATATGGCTACACCTTC	CSARIGQGYGYTF
TRBV6-5	TRBJ2-3	.	TRBD1	TGTGCCAGCAGTGTGTACAGGGGGAGTACAGATACGCAGTATTTT	CASSVYRGSTDTQYF
TRBV28	TRBJ1-1	.	TRBD1	TGTGCCAGCAGTTACAGGGGGAGACGAATTGTGAACACTGAAGCTTTCTTT	CASSYRGRRIVNTEAFF
TRBV5-1	TRBJ2-4	.	TRBD2	TGCGCCAGCAGCTTGGTTGCTAGCGGGGCTTCAGCCAAAAACATTCAGTACTTC	CASSLVASGASAKNIQYF
TRBV7-9	TRBJ2-6	.	.	TGTGCCAGCAGCTTAGCGCGCTACAGGGAATTCCCTGGGGCCAACGTCCTGACTTTC	CASSLARYREFPGANVLTF
TRBV13	TRBJ1-6	.	.	TGTGCCAGCAGCTTATGGGGGGACGCCTCACCCCTCCACTTT	CASSLWGDASPLHF
TRBV6-6	TRBJ2-7	.	TRBD1	TGTGCCAGCAGTTACCTTACAGGGGAATACGAGCAGTACTTC	CASSYLTGEYEQYF
TRBV9	TRBJ2-6	.	.	TGTGCCAGCAGCGAGGGGTTCTCTGGGGCCAACGTCCTGACTTTC	CASSEGFSGANVLTF
TRBV10-2	TRBJ2-5	.	.	TGCGCCAGCAGTTCTAGCGTAGAGACCCAGTACTTC	CASSSSVETQYF
TRBV7-6	TRBJ2-2	.	.	TGTGCCAGCAGCCCCCCCTTGCGGGACCCGAGGAACGGGGAGCTGTTTTTT	CASSPPLRDPRNGELFF
TRBV7-9	TRBJ1-2	.	.	TGTTCCAGCAGCTTAGTTGGGCATGGCTACACCTTC	CSSSLVGHGYTF
TRBV29-1	TRBJ2-1	.	TRBD2	TGCAGCGTCTATCCCGGGACTAGTTCCTACAATGAGCAGTTCTTC	CSVYPGTSSYNEQFF
TRBV11-2	TRBJ2-7	.	.	TGTGCCAGCAGCATGCTCGCCCGGGGTGAAACCTACGAGCAGTACTTC	CASSMLARGETYEQYF
TRBV28	TRBJ1-6	.	.	TGTGCCAGCCATGGTCGGGGGGCGATCCACTTT	CASHGRGAIHF
TRBV5-1	TRBJ1-1	.	.	TGCGCCAGCACTCCCCCTGGCGGCACTGAAGCTTTCTTT	CASTPPGGTEAFF
TRBV19	TRBJ1-1	.	.	TGTGCCAGTAGCACTACAGGTTTTCCCTTTGGAGCTTTCTTT	CASSTTGFPFGAFF
TRBV19	TRBJ2-1	.	TRBD2	TGTGCCAGTAGTATAGTGGGTAGCGGGATTCGTTTGGGGCAGTTCTTC	CASSIVGSGIRLGQFF
TRBV5-1	TRBJ2-7	.	TRBD1	TGCGCCAGCAGCCCGAAGGGGGCCTACGTCGAGCAGTACTTC	CASSPKGAYVEQYF
TRBV20-1	TRBJ1-2	few	.	TGCAGTGCTAGTCACCGGTTGGGCTACACCTTC	CSASHRLGYTF
TRBV2	TRBJ2-6	.	.	TGTGCCAGCAGCGGGGGCGGGGGATCTGGGGCCAACGTCCTGACTTTC	CASSGGGGSGANVLTF
TRBV2	TRBJ2-7	.	.	TGTGCCAGCAGTGACAGGGGTAACGAGCAGTACTTC	CASSDRGNEQYF
TRBV30	TRBJ2-2	.	.	TGTGCCTGGAGTCCCGGGGGAATTGGGACCGGGGAGCTGTTTTTT	CAWSPGGIGTGELFF
TRBV7-9	TRBJ1-2	.	.	TGTGCCAGCAGCTTAAAGGGGCAGCACCTAGGTGGCTACACCTTC	CASSLKGQHLGGYTF
TRBV5-4	TRBJ2-6	.	.	TGTGCCAGCAGGATGAGTAGTTTTGGGGCCAACGTCCTGACTTTC	CASRMSSFGANVLTF
TRBV28	TRBJ2-5	few	.	TGTGCCAGCAAGCCCGCAGGGAACCAAGAGACCCAGTACTTC	CASKPAGNQETQYF
TRBV27	TRBJ2-7	.	.	TGTGCCAGCAGTTTGACCGGGACTTGGGAGTACGAGCAGTACTTC	CASSLTGTWEYEQYF
TRBV6-5	TRBJ2-7	.	TRBD2	TGTGCCAGCAGTTACTCGAGCGGGAGGGCCTACGAGCAGTACTTC	CASSYSSGRAYEQYF
TRBV7-2	TRBJ1-1	.	.	TGTGCCAGCAGCTTACTGCGGAATTTCCGGGCAGGGGAAAACACTGAAGCTTTCTTT	CASSLLRNFRAGENTEAFF
TRBV5-1	TRBJ2-7	.	TRBD1	TGCGCCAGCAGCATCGGGACAGGGGATTACGAGCAGTACTTC	CASSIGTGDYEQYF
TRBV19	TRBJ1-5	once	TRBD1	TGTGCCAGTAGTCCTCGGGACAGGGGAAGTAGCAATCAGCCCCAGCATTTT	CASSPRDRGSSNQPQHF
TRBV4-1	TRBJ1-5	few	.	TGCGCCAGCAGCCAAGCTTTGGGGGACTTGGCTCAGCCCCAGCATTTT	CASSQALGDLAQPQHF
TRBV27	TRBJ2-3	.	.	TGTGCCAGCAGTTCAGGCACAGATACGCAGTATTTT	CASSSGTDTQYF
TRBV25-1	TRBJ2-2	once	.	TGTGCCAGCATGGCAGGGGAGCTGTTTTTT	CASMAGELFF
TRBV5-1	TRBJ1-4	.	TRBD1	TGCGCCAGCAGCCCGGATGGGAGGACAGGATACGCGGAAAAACTGTTTTTT	CASSPDGRTGYAEKLFF
TRBV9	TRBJ2-1	.	TRBD2	TGTGCCAGCAGCGCCACTAGCGGGGTTGCCCATGAGCAGTTCTTC	CASSATSGVAHEQFF
TRBV19	TRBJ2-1	.	.	TGTGCCAGTAGTATCGACTCTTACAATGAGCAGTTCTTC	CASSIDSYNEQFF
TRBV19	TRBJ2-3	.	.	TGTGCCAGTAGTATATCTGGCCCCGATACGCAGTATTTT	CASSISGPDTQYF